This T cell receptor (beta chain) was identified in a study of fetal regulatory T cell absence and autoimmunity. Overall study context: Without clinical diabetes, IPEX patients showed exocrine pancreas autoimmunity. Study findings and constraints: Antigen-driven pancreatic autoimmunity before birth in IPEX was inferred from oligoclonal enrichment. Compared with cord blood, pancreas showed oligoclonal TCR enrichment, some clones over 80-fold.

Notes on this clone: Its antigen is still unknown.

This was a survey-level run. Here immunoSEQ multiplex PCR was the method, and the copy in TCRdb shows in-frame clones only, minus some. The table records about 95,000 clones, 72% of them present only once. Per germline, CDR1 MNHEY and CDR2 SMNVEV (reference sequence). The CDR3 sequence is 14 residues long. Trimming stripped 5 bases from V and 3 bases from J, with 14 bases between. The rearrangement links TRBV27 to TRBJ2-7; unclear D gene. This TCR came from a male donor with IPEX syndrome. Material: pancreas tissue. The CDR3 sequence: CASSPVGYLYEQYF. The DNA of the CDR3 is TGTGCCAGCAGTCCAGTCGGGTATCTCTACGAGCAGTACTTC.